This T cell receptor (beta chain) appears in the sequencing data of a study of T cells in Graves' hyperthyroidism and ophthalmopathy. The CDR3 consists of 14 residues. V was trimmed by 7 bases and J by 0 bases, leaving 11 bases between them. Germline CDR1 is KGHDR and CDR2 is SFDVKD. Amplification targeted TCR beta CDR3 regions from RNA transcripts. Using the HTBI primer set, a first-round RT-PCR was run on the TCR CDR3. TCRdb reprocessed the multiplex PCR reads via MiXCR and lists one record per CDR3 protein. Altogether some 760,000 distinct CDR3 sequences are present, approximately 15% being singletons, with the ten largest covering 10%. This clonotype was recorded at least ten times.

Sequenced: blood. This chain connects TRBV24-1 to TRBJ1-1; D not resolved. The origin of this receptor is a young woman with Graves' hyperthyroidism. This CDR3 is CATRSGLLNTEAFF. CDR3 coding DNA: TGTGCCACCAGGTCTGGACTGCTGAACACTGAAGCTTTCTTT.